Each of the 31 T cell receptor beta chains below was sequenced from the same sample in a study of human T cells and chemical hapten exposure. Each CDR3 protein is one row after TCRdb ran MiXCR on the RACE reads. Found here are under 65,000 distinct CDR3 sequences, 9.3% of them singletons; the top ten hold roughly 4%. Time point specified: patch test 1, 2 weeks after DPC sensitization. As for treatment: therapeutic diphenylcyclopropenone sensitization with weekly scalp DPC. The specimen comprised whole blood, sampled in connection with sensitization to the hapten diphenylcyclopropenone (DPC). The receptors were sampled from a woman aged 50 to 65 with alopecia areata. Some clones in this sample may be carry-over from other donors' samples.

The sample holds a few counts of this clonotype. V is TRBV7-2 and J is TRBJ2-1; TRBD2 matches 7 bases. Germline CDR1 and CDR2: SGHTA and FQGNSA. The V gene end was trimmed by 3 bases and the J gene end by 5 bases; junction bases not matched to a gene: 4. The CDR3 has 14 residues. Written as DNA, the CDR3 is TGTGCCAGCAGCTTCGATAGCGGGCACAATGAGCAGTTCTTC. This codes for CASSFDSGHNEQFF.

This clonotype was found a few times. The chain is built from TRBV6-2 or TRBV6-3 and TRBJ2-1; D is perhaps TRBD1 (6 bases). There are 12 residues in the CDR3. V dropped 7 bases and J dropped 8 bases, with 12 bases sitting between them. CDR1 is MNHEY, CDR2 SVGEGT, per germline. This CDR3 is CASMNRAYEQFF. DNA for the CDR3: TGTGCCAGCATGAACAGGGCCTATGAGCAGTTCTTC.

This clonotype has just a few counts. J is TRBJ1-2 and V is TRBV12-3 or TRBV12-4, with TRBD1 as a possible D gene (5 bases). The CDR3 spans 17 residues. V was cut by 5 bases and J by 7 bases, with 26 bases left in between. CDR3 protein: CASSPPSVQGGASGYTF. As DNA, the CDR3 is TGTGCCAGCAGTCCCCCTTCTGTGCAGGGCGGGGCAAGTGGCTACACCTTC.

This clonotype was seen more than once but under ten times. The V and J genes are TRBV7-6 and TRBJ2-3; 7 bases agree with TRBD2. V trimming: 5 bases; J trimming: 5 bases; junction bases outside the gene matches: 13. Germline V gene sequence: CDR1 SGHVS, CDR2 FNYEAQ. There are 16 residues in the CDR3. This chain's CDR3 is CASSPQAGIRGDTQYF. The CDR3 DNA follows: TGTGCCAGCAGCCCCCAAGCGGGAATCAGAGGAGATACGCAGTATTTT.

This clonotype was seen repeatedly, ten times or more. The chain couples TRBV7-9 to TRBJ2-5; D is tentatively TRBD1 or TRBD2 (5 bases each). Germline CDR1 SEHNR, CDR2 FQNEAQ (reference sequence). V dropped 2 bases and J dropped 1 base, with 11 bases sitting between them. There are 15 residues in the CDR3. CDR3 residues: CASSLLAGAQETQYF. The DNA of the CDR3 is TGTGCCAGCAGCTTATTGGCCGGGGCCCAAGAGACCCAGTACTTC.

This clonotype was seen only a few times. The rearrangement links TRBV7-8 to TRBJ2-7, with D tentatively TRBD1 (6 bases). Germline V gene data show CDR1 as SGHVS and CDR2 as FQNEAQ. The V gene lost 5 bases and the J gene lost 4 bases, with 15 bases spanning the gap. The CDR3 spans 14 residues. The CDR3, as DNA: TGTGCCAGCAGCCCCGGGACCCAGGGGTACGAGCAGTACTTC. It yields the protein CASSPGTQGYEQYF. Full variable domain (rest looked up from reference TRBV7-8 and TRBJ2-7): GAGVSQSPRYKVAKRGQDVALRCDPISGHVSLFWYQQALGQGPEFLTYFQNEAQLDKSGLPSDRFFAERPEGSVSTLKIQRTQQEDSAVYLCASSPGTQGYEQYFGPGTRLTVT.

This clonotype was recorded at least ten times. The chain uses TRBV11-2 and TRBJ2-3; D uncertain. V gave up 0 bases and J gave up 12 bases, with 16 bases separating them. From germline, CDR1 is SGHAT and CDR2 FQNNGV. The CDR3 contains 14 residues. CDR3 residues: CASSLDRLGFGQYF. The CDR3, as DNA: TGTGCCAGCAGCTTAGATCGCCTGGGGTTTGGTCAGTATTTT.

Many counts were recorded for this clonotype. The chain joins TRBV7-2 to TRBJ1-1, with D uncertain. This CDR3 comprises 14 residues. Trimming pared 5 bases from V and 1 base from J, leaving 11 bases between. CDR1 and CDR2 (germline): SGHTA, FQGNSA. The CDR3 region has the DNA TGTGCCAGCAGCCAAATGGCGCAGAACACTGAAGCTTTCTTT. This translates into CASSQMAQNTEAFF.

This clonotype has a count of ten or more. The V gene is TRBV5-1, the J gene TRBJ2-3, with TRBD2 as a possible D gene (5 bases). The V gene lost 1 base and the J gene lost 4 bases, with 10 bases spanning the gap. The CDR3 covers 14 residues. The V gene's germline CDR1 is SGHRS and CDR2 YFSETQ. The CDR3 here is CASSLSSEADTQYF. CDR3 DNA: TGCGCCAGCAGCTTGAGCTCGGAGGCAGATACGCAGTATTTT.

This chain joins TRBV11-3 and TRBJ2-3; TRBD1 or TRBD2 may be the D gene (5 bases each). V was cut by 5 bases and J by 0 bases, with 9 bases left in between. CDR3 length: 14 residues. The germline V gene encodes CDR1 SGHNT and CDR2 YENEEA. In DNA, the CDR3 is TGTGCCAGCAGCCACGGGGCTAGCACAGATACGCAGTATTTT. Amino acids: CASSHGASTDTQYF.

This clonotype was seen many times. The CDR3, as DNA: TGCAGCGGATTGCAGGGAGTCACTGAAGCTTTCTTT. It encodes CSGLQGVTEAFF. This chain links TRBV29-1 with TRBJ1-1; D might be TRBD1 (5 bases). Germline values: CDR1 SQVTM, CDR2 ANQGSEA. This CDR3 contains 12 residues. Trimming cost V 7 bases and J 4 bases, with 13 bases left between them.

The sample holds many counts of this clonotype. This CDR3 reads CASSQDAGYGRATDTQYF. Written as DNA, the CDR3 is TGTGCCAGCAGCCAAGATGCGGGGTACGGGAGGGCCACAGATACGCAGTATTTT. The V gene is TRBV3-1, the J gene TRBJ2-3; 8 bases map to TRBD2. This CDR3 spans 18 amino acids. CDR1 LGHDT and CDR2 YNNKEL come from the germline V gene (reference sequence). V trimming: 0 bases; J trimming: 2 bases; junction bases outside the gene matches: 10.

This clonotype was observed many times. The chain couples TRBV2 to TRBJ2-7; no clear D gene. The germline gives CDR1 SNHLY, CDR2 FYNNEI. Trimming left V 7 bases short and J 2 bases short, with 6 bases between. This CDR3 has 11 residues. The CDR3 reads CASIRTYEQYF. The CDR3 DNA reads TGTGCCAGCATCCGAACCTACGAGCAGTACTTC.

This clonotype was seen only a few times. This chain joins TRBV6-1 and TRBJ1-3; TRBD1 might be the D (5 bases). From germline, CDR1 is MNHNS and CDR2 SASEGT. The CDR3 length is 16 residues. V was cut by 6 bases and J by 1 base, with 16 bases left in between. The CDR3 nucleotides read TGTGCCAGCAGCGGGGATGGGACCATTTCTGGAAACACCATATATTTT. Amino acid sequence: CASSGDGTISGNTIYF.

At least ten counts were recorded for this clonotype. J is TRBJ2-1 and V is TRBV20-1; TRBD2 aligns across 9 bases. This CDR3 is built from 15 residues. With V trimmed by 2 bases and J by 8 bases, 10 bases remained unmatched. The germline gives CDR1 DFQATT, CDR2 SNEGSKA (reference sequence). CDR3 protein: CSARMTSGRFHEQFF. DNA of the CDR3: TGCAGTGCTAGAATGACTAGCGGTCGTTTCCATGAGCAGTTCTTC.

This clonotype was seen many times. The rearrangement links TRBV5-1 to TRBJ2-2; D is perhaps TRBD2 (6 bases). V lost 4 bases to trimming and J lost 1 base, with 11 bases between them. Per germline, CDR1 SGHRS and CDR2 YFSETQ. The CDR3 consists of 15 residues. The CDR3 spells CASSGFSGNTGELFF. In DNA form, the CDR3 reads TGCGCCAGCAGCGGGTTTAGCGGGAACACCGGGGAGCTGTTTTTT.

This clonotype turned up a few times. The chain recombines TRBV9 with TRBJ2-7; TRBD2 is a possible D gene (6 bases). This CDR3 is built from 13 residues. Germline lookup yields CDR1 SGDLS and CDR2 YYNGEE. V was clipped by 5 bases and J by 3 bases, with 12 bases between them. The CDR3: CASSRGTHYEQYF. The CDR3 DNA reads as TGTGCCAGCAGTCGCGGGACTCACTACGAGCAGTACTTC.

This clonotype has at least ten counts. The chain couples TRBV5-1 to TRBJ1-2, with D tentatively TRBD1 (5 bases). Per germline, CDR1 SGHRS and CDR2 YFSETQ. The V gene lost 4 bases and the J gene lost 8 bases, with 18 bases spanning the gap. The CDR3 is 14 amino acids. As DNA, the CDR3 is TGCGCCAGCAGCACAACCTCCGGACGGGGGGGCTACACCTTC. It encodes CASSTTSGRGGYTF.

The chain uses TRBV12-3 or TRBV12-4 and TRBJ2-7, with TRBD2 identical over 15 bases. The trim removed 5 bases at V and 12 bases at J, leaving 11 bases unmatched. This CDR3 region has 15 residues. The chain's CDR3 is CASSPGLAGGASRYF. CDR3 DNA sequence: TGTGCCAGCAGTCCGGGACTAGCGGGAGGTGCCAGCCGGTACTTC.

The CDR3, as DNA: TGCAGTGCTAGATCACGAGGAAGCGGGCTTCCCTACGAGCAGTACTTC. This gives the protein CSARSRGSGLPYEQYF. The chain carries TRBV20-1 and TRBJ2-7; maybe TRBD2 (6 bases). V lost 2 bases and J lost 2, with 19 bases in between. The length of the CDR3 is 16 residues. In germline, CDR1 is DFQATT, CDR2 SNEGSKA (reference sequence).

This clonotype has more than one count but fewer than ten. The chain's CDR3 is CASSTRQGGRSPLHF. CDR3 DNA sequence: TGTGCCAGCAGCACCAGACAGGGAGGTCGGTCACCCCTCCACTTT. The chain joins TRBV9 to TRBJ1-6, with 7 bases aligning to TRBD1. There are 15 residues in the CDR3. The germline CDR1 and CDR2 sequences are SGDLS and YYNGEE. The V gene end was trimmed by 4 bases and the J gene end by 10 bases; junction bases not matched to a gene: 11.

This clonotype was seen many times. The J gene is TRBJ2-2, the V gene TRBV19; 9 bases map to TRBD1. Germline assignment: CDR1 LNHDA and CDR2 SQIVND (reference sequence). CDR3 size: 13 residues. Trimming removed 10 bases from V and 7 bases from J; junction bases left unmatched: 7. The CDR3 loop is CATDRGIYGELFF. The CDR3 DNA reads TGTGCCACGGACAGGGGAATTTACGGGGAGCTGTTTTTT.

Sample share makes this clonotype medium-sized. The chain joins TRBV7-2 to TRBJ2-4, with D unclear. CDR1 and CDR2 (germline): SGHTA, FQGNSA. The length of the CDR3 is 14 residues. V was shortened by 0 bases and J by 7 bases, with 10 bases between the two germline ends. CDR3 sequence: CASSLATQRNIQYF. The DNA for the CDR3 is TGTGCCAGCAGCTTAGCGACACAACGGAACATTCAGTACTTC.

In nucleotides, the CDR3 is TGTGCCAGCAGTTTAGTTCCACCGGCGCAGTATTTT. This encodes CASSLVPPAQYF. The V gene is TRBV27, the J gene TRBJ2-3; unclear D gene. V was cut by 2 bases and J by 10 bases, with 10 bases left in between. This CDR3 has 12 amino acids. Germline V gene lookup returns CDR1 MNHEY and CDR2 SMNVEV (reference sequence).

This clonotype was found many times. The CDR3 DNA reads as TGTGCCAGCAGCTTTAGGGCGCAGCCGGGACTAGCGGATTACAATGAGCAGTTCTTC. Translated: CASSFRAQPGLADYNEQFF. J is TRBJ2-1 and V is TRBV7-2; 11 positions agree with TRBD2. J was trimmed by 4 bases and V by 3 bases; bases with no gene match: 14. Per germline, CDR1 SGHTA and CDR2 FQGNSA. This CDR3 region has 19 residues.

The CDR3 sequence: CASRPSAGVADTQYF. The CDR3, as DNA: TGCGCCAGCCGGCCCAGCGCGGGAGTGGCAGATACGCAGTATTTT. This chain connects TRBV4-1 to TRBJ2-3; 7 nucleotides match TRBD2. The V gene end was trimmed by 8 bases and the J gene end by 4 bases; junction bases not matched to a gene: 12. Looked up from germline, CDR1 is MGHRA and CDR2 is YSYEKL. The CDR3 consists of 15 residues.

This clonotype was detected ten times or more. The rearrangement uses TRBV2 and TRBJ2-3; tentative D call: TRBD1 (5 bases). Trimming shortened V by 4 bases and J by 2 bases, and 7 bases separated the two germline ends. Germline lookup yields CDR1 SNHLY and CDR2 FYNNEI. The CDR3 covers 13 residues. Here the CDR3 DNA reads TGTGCCAGCAGTGGGGGCTACACAGATACGCAGTATTTT. Protein sequence: CASSGGYTDTQYF.

This clonotype has a count of ten or more. This rearrangement joins TRBV29-1 to TRBJ1-1; the D is unclear. V gave up 6 bases and J gave up 1 base, with 6 bases separating them. The CDR3 contains 11 residues. CDR1 and CDR2 (germline): SQVTM, ANQGSEA. The CDR3 sequence: CSVSSNTEAFF. DNA of the CDR3: TGCAGCGTATCGTCGAACACTGAAGCTTTCTTT. Full variable domain (outside the CDR3, taken from reference TRBV29-1 and TRBJ1-1): SAVISQKPSRDICQRGTSLTIQCQVDSQVTMMFWYRQQPGQSLTLIATANQGSEATYESGFVIDKFPISRPNLTFSTLTVSNMSPEDSSIYLCSVSSNTEAFFGQGTRLTVV.

This clonotype has a handful of counts. The genes are TRBV6-1 and TRBJ1-3; 7 bases are a match to TRBD1. Trimming removed 6 bases from V and 2 bases from J; junction bases left unmatched: 4. The length of the CDR3 is 14 residues. Germline CDR1 and CDR2: MNHNS and SASEGT. The CDR3 sequence is CASRTGIPGNTIYF. CDR3 coding DNA: TGTGCCAGCAGGACAGGGATCCCTGGAAACACCATATATTTT.

Note on this clonotype: A junction end diverges from the germline sequence, so it may reflect a read error. The chain uses TRBV28 and TRBJ2-7, with 9 nucleotides matching TRBD2. Germline loops: CDR1 MDHEN, CDR2 SYDVKM. This CDR3 has 11 residues. CDR3 sequence (DNA): TGTGTCAGCGGGACTAGCCACGAGCAGTACTTC. It encodes CVSGTSHEQYF.

This clonotype showed up many times. This chain links TRBV4-1 with TRBJ1-1; TRBD1 matches 8 bases. Germline V gives CDR1 MGHRA, CDR2 YSYEKL. The CDR3 runs to 15 residues. Trimming removed 6 bases from V and 5 bases from J; junction bases left unmatched: 11. CDR3 amino acids: CASRGQGRGITEAFF. The CDR3 DNA follows: TGCGCCAGCAGAGGACAGGGAAGGGGGATAACTGAAGCTTTCTTT.